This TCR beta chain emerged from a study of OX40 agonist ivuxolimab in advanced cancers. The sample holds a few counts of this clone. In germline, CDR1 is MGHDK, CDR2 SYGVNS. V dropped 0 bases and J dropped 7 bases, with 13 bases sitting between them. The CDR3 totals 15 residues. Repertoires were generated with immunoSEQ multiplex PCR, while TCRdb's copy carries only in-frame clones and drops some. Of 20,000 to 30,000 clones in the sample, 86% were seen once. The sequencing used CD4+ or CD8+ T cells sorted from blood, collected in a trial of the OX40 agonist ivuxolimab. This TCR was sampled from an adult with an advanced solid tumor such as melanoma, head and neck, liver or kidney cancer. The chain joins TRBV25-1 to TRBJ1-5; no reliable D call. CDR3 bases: TGTGCCAGCAGTGAATATGAAGGGTCTGGACAGCCCCAGCATTTT. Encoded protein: CASSEYEGSGQPQHF.